This paragraph reports one TCR beta chain. Data came from immunoSEQ multiplex PCR; TCRdb stores just in-frame clones and leaves some out. Of about 82,000 clones listed, roughly 93% were seen once; the top ten hold about 0.4%. This sample is drawn from a study of technical replicates of blood from a few donors. Sequenced input: T cells isolated from PBMCs. This sequence originates from a human donor in good health.

CDR3 nucleotide sequence: TGTGCCAGCAGTCCGTCGGGGGTTAGACGGGACAGGGCTTACGAGCAGTACTTC. Amino acid sequence: CASSPSGVRRDRAYEQYF. J is TRBJ2-7 and V is TRBV28; 9 nucleotides align to TRBD1. Germline CDR1 is MDHEN and CDR2 is SYDVKM. This CDR3 has 18 amino acids. Germline trimming cut 5 bases from V and 4 bases from J; bases unmatched to any gene: 18.